This TCR beta chain was documented in a study of blood T cell repertoires in COVID-19. Method: immunoSEQ multiplex PCR; TCRdb's copy keeps in-frame clones and lacks some. The top ten hold 9% to 13% of the sample, which has some 140,000 clones, about 80% seen once. The CDR3 sequence is 17 residues long. Germline V CDR1 and CDR2: LGHNT, FRNRAP. Trimming cost V 6 bases and J 1 base, with 21 bases left between them. The sample taken for sequencing was peripheral blood. The receptor was isolated from a woman aged 60-75 years with COVID-19, enrolled during active disease. The chain carries TRBV12-5 and TRBJ1-1; tentatively, D is TRBD1 (6 bases). The CDR3 loop is CASGVGVKGDWNTEAFF. CDR3 in DNA: TGTGCTAGTGGCGTCGGGGTTAAGGGGGATTGGAACACTGAAGCTTTCTTT.